This is a list of T cell receptor beta chains from one sample in a study of blood T cell repertoires in COVID-19. Using immunoSEQ multiplex PCR, the repertoire was profiled, and TCRdb retains in-frame clones only, with some absent. The sample has 400,000 to 450,000 clones; approximately 90% are singletons. Sequenced material: peripheral blood. Every receptor here comes from a woman aged 25 to 39 with active or convalescent COVID-19. Each CDR3 is given without its conserved first and last residue. Fields, in order: CDR3 protein, V gene.

ASSQDNQVGSGNTIY | TRBV4-1
ASSPQGQGERTYEQY | TRBV4-1
ASSASGHGNTIY | TRBV27
ASSTSGQGAMNTEAF | TRBV27
ASSPRDTNNYGYT | TRBV21-1
ASSEGLAGGYEQY | TRBV5-4
ASADLAGGPSEQY | TRBV27
ASSSLPDGGALNTEAF | TRBV7-6
ASSHRRGGTYNEQF | TRBV3-1/TRBV3-2
ASSSRPGQDFNYGYT | TRBV19
ASSQDGEQF | TRBV4-1
ASSVGISGGNYGYT | TRBV9